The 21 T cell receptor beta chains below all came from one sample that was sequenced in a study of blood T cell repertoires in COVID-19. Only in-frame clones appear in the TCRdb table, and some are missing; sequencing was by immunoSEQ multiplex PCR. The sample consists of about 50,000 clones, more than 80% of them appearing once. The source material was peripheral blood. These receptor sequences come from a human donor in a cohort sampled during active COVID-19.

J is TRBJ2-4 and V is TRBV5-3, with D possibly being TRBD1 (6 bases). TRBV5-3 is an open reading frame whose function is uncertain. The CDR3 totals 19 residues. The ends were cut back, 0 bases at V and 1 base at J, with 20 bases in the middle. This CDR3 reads CARSLAKGTWNMAKNIQYF. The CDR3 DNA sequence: TGTGCCAGAAGCTTGGCCAAAGGGACATGGAATATGGCCAAAAACATTCAGTACTTC.

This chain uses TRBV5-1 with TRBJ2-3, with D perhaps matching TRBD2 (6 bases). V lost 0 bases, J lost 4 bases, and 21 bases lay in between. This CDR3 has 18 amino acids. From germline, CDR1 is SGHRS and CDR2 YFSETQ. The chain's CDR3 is CASSLGPLRGSGADTQYF. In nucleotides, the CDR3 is TGCGCCAGCAGCTTGGGCCCATTACGGGGGTCCGGGGCAGATACGCAGTATTTT.

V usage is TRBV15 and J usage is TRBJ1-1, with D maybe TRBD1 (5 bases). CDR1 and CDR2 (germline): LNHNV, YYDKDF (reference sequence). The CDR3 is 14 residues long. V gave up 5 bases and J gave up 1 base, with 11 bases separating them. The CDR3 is CATSYRQGNTEAFF. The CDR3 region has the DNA TGTGCCACCAGCTACCGCCAGGGGAACACTGAAGCTTTCTTT.

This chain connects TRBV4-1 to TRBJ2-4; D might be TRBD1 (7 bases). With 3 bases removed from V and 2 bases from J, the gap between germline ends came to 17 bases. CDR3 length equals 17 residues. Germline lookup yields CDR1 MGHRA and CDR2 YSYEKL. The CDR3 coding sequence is TGCGCCAGCAGCCAGGCCCGCGGGACAGAGACCAAAAACATTCAGTACTTC. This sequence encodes CASSQARGTETKNIQYF.

Written as DNA, the CDR3 is TGTGCCAGCAGCTTGACAGAAATCTATGGCTACACCTTC. Its translation: CASSLTEIYGYTF. The chain uses TRBV7-8 and TRBJ1-2; a weak D match, TRBD1 (5 bases). The V gene lost 3 bases and the J gene lost 4 bases, with 9 bases spanning the gap. The CDR3 spans 13 residues. Germline CDR1 SGHVS, CDR2 FQNEAQ.

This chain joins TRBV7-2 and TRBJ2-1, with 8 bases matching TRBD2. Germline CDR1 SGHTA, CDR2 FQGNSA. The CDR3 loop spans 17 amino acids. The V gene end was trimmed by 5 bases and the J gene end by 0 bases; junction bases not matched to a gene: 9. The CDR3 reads CASSDLAGISSYNEQFF. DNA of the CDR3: TGTGCCAGCAGCGACTTAGCGGGGATCAGCTCCTACAATGAGCAGTTCTTC.

This chain's CDR3 is CASSEGQGIPNQPQHF. The DNA of the CDR3 is TGTGCCAGCAGTGAAGGGCAGGGGATCCCCAATCAGCCCCAGCATTTT. This chain uses TRBV6-1 with TRBJ1-5; D is possibly TRBD1 (6 bases). V lost 1 base, J lost 3 bases, and 13 bases lay in between. Looked up from germline, CDR1 is MNHNS and CDR2 is SASEGT. The CDR3 sequence is 16 residues long.

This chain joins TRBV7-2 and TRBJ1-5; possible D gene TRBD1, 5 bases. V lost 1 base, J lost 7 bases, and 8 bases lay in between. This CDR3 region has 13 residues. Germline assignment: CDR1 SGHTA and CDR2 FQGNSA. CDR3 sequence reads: CASSLEGFQPQHF. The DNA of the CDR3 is TGTGCCAGCAGCTTAGAGGGGTTCCAGCCCCAGCATTTT. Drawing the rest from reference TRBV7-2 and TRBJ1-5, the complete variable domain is GAGVSQSPSNKVTEKGKDVELRCDPISGHTALYWYRQSLGQGLEFLIYFQGNSAPDKSGLPSDRFSAERTGGSVSTLTIQRTQQEDSAVYLCASSLEGFQPQHFGDGTRLSIL.

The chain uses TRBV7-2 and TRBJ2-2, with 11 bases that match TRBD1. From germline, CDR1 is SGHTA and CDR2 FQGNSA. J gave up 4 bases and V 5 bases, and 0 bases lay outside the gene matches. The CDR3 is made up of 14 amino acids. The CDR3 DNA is TGTGCCAGCAGCGGACAGGGGGCCACCGGGGAGCTGTTTTTT. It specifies CASSGQGATGELFF.

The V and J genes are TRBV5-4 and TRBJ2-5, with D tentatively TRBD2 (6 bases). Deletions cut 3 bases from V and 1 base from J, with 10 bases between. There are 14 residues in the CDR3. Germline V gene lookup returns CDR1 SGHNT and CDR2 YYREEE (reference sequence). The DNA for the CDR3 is TGTGCCAGCAGCTCGGGGACTCCCCAAGAGACCCAGTACTTC. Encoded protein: CASSSGTPQETQYF.

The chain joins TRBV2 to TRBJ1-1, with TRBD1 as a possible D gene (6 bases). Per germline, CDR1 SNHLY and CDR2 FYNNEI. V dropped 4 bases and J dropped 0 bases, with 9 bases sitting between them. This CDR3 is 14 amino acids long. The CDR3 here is CASSVTGMNTEAFF. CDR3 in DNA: TGTGCCAGCAGTGTCACAGGGATGAACACTGAAGCTTTCTTT.

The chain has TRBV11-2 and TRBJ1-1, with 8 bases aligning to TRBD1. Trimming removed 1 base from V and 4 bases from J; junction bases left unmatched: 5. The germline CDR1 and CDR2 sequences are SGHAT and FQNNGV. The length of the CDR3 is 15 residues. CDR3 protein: CASSLGTGRGTEAFF. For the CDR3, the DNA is TGTGCCAGCAGCTTAGGGACAGGGAGGGGCACTGAAGCTTTCTTT.

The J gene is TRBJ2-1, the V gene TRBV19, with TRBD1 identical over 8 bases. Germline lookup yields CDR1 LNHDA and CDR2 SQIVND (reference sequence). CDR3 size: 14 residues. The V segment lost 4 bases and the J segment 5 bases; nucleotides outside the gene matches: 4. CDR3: CASSRSGGNNEQFF. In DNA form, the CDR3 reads TGTGCCAGTAGTAGGTCAGGGGGCAACAATGAGCAGTTCTTC.

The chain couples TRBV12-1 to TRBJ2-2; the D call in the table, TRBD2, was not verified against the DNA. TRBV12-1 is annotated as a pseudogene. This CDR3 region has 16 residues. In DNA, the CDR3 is TGTGCCAGCAGCTCGCGGGGGGCACACGTCACCGGGGAGCTGTTTTTT. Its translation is CASSSRGAHVTGELFF.

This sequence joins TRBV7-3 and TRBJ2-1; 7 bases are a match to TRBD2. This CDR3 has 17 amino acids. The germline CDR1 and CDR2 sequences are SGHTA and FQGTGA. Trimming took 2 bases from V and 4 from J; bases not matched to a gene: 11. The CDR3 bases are TGTGCCAGCAGCTTAGAGGGGCGGGGGTACTCGTACAATGAGCAGTTCTTC. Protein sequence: CASSLEGRGYSYNEQFF.

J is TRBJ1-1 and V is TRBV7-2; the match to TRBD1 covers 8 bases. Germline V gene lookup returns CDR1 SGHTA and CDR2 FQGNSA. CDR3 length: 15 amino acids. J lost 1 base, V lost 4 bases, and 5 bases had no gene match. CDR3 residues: CASSSWTGWNTEAFF. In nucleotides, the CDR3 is TGTGCCAGCAGCTCGTGGACAGGGTGGAACACTGAAGCTTTCTTT.

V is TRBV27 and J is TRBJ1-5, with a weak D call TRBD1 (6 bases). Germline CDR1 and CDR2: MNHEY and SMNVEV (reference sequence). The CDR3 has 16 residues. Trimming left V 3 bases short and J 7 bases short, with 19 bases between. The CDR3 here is CASSLLSQGLGQPQHF. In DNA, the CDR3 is TGTGCCAGCAGTTTGTTGAGTCAGGGGTTGGGGCAGCCCCAGCATTTT.

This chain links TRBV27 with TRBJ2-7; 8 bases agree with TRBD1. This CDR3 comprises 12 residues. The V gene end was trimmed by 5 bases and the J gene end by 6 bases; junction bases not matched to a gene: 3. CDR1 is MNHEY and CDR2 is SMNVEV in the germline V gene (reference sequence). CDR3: CASSLQGAEQYF. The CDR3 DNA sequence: TGTGCCAGCAGTCTTCAGGGGGCCGAGCAGTACTTC.

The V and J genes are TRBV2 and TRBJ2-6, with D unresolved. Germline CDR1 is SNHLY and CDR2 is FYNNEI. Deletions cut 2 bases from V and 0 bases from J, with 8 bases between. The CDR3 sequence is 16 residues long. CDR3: CASSEQRPSGANVLTF. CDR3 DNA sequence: TGTGCCAGCAGTGAACAGAGGCCCTCTGGGGCCAACGTCCTGACTTTC.

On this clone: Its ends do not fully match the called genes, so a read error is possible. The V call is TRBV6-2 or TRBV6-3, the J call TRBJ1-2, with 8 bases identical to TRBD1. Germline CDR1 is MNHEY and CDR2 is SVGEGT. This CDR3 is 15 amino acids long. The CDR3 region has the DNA TGTGTCAGCAGTTACCCGACGGACAGGGCCTATGGCTACACCTTC. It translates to CVSSYPTDRAYGYTF.

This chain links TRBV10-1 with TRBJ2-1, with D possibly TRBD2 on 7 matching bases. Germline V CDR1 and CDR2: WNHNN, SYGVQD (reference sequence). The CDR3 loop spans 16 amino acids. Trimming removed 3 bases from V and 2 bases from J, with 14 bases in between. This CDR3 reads CASSDGRGPTYNEQFF. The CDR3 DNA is TGCGCCAGCAGTGATGGGCGGGGGCCCACCTACAATGAGCAGTTCTTC.